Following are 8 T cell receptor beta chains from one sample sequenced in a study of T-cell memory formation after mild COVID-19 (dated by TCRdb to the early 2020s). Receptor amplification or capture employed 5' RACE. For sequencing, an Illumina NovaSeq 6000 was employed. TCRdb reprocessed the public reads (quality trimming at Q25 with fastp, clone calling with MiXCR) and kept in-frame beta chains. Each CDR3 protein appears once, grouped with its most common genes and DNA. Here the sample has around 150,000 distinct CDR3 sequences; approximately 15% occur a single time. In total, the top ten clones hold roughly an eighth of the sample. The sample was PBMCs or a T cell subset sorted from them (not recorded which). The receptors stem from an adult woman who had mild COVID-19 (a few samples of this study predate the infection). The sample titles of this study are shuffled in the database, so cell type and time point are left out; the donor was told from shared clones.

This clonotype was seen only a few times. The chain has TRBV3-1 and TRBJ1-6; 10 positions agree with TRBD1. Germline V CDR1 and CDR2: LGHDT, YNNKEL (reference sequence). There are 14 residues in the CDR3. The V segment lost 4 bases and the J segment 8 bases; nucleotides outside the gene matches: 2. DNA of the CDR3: TGTGCCAGCAGCCGGACAGGGGGGGATTCACCCCTCCACTTT. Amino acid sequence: CASSRTGGDSPLHF.

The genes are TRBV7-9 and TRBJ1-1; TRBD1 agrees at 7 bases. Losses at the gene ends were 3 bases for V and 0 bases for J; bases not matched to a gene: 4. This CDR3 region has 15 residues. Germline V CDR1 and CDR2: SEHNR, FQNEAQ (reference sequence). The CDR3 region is CASSFEGALNTEAFF. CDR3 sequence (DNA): TGTGCCAGCAGCTTCGAGGGGGCCCTGAACACTGAAGCTTTCTTT.

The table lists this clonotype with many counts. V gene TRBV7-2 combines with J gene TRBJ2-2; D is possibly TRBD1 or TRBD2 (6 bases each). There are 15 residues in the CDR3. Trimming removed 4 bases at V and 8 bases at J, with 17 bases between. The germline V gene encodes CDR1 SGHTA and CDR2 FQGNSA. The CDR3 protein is CASSSARGRAGELFF. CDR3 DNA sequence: TGTGCCAGCAGCTCGGCCCGGGGGCGGGCGGGGGAGCTGTTTTTT.

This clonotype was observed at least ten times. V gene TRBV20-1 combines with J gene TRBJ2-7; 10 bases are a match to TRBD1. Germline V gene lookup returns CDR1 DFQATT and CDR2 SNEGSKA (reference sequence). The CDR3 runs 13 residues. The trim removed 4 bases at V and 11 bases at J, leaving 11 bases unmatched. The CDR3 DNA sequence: TGCAGTGCTACGACAGGGGGCCCTGAGGAGGAGTACTTC. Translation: CSATTGGPEEEYF.

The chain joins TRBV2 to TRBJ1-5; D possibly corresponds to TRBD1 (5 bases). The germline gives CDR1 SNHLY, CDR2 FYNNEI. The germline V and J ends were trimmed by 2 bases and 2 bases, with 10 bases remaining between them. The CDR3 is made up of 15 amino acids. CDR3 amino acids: CASSEQGVGNQPQHF. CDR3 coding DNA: TGTGCCAGCAGTGAACAAGGGGTCGGCAATCAGCCCCAGCATTTT.

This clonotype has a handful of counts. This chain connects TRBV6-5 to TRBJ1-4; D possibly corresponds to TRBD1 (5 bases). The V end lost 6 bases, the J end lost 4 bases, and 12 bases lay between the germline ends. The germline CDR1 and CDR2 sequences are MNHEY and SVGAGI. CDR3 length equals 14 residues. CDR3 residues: CASRPGPDNEKLFF. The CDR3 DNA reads TGTGCCAGCAGGCCGGGGCCCGATAATGAAAAACTGTTTTTT.

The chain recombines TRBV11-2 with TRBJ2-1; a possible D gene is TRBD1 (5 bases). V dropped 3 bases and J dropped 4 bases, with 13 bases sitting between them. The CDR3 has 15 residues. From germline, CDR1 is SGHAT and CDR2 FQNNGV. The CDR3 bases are TGTGCCAGCAGCTTGACAGCTTGTGGGTACAATGAGCAGTTCTTC. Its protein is CASSLTACGYNEQFF.

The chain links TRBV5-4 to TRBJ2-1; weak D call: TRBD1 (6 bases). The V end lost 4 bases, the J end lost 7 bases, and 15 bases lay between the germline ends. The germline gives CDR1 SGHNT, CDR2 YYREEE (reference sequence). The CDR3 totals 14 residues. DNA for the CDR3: TGTGCCAGCAGCCCCTATGGGGGCTTTAATGAGCAGTTCTTC. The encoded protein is CASSPYGGFNEQFF.